This TCR beta chain was recorded in a study of blood T cell repertoires in COVID-19. The assay was immunoSEQ multiplex PCR, and TCRdb's table has in-frame clones only and misses some. This sample has under 250,000 clones; 70% to 85% occur once, and the top ten carry over 7.5%. Germline-derived CDR1 and CDR2 are LGHNA and YNFKEQ. The CDR3 runs 11 residues. The V end was cut by 7 bases, the J end by 3 bases, with 6 bases between. This rearrangement joins TRBV4-2 to TRBJ1-1; no clear D. The sequenced sample was peripheral blood. This sequence was found in a man older than 75 with acute or convalescent COVID-19. CDR3 protein: CASKHDTEAFF. In DNA, the CDR3 is TGTGCCAGCAAACACGACACTGAAGCTTTCTTT.